This T cell receptor beta chain was sequenced in a study of CD8+CD57+ T cells in acquired aplastic anemia. The overall study: Sorted cells (CD4+ and CD8+) yielded DNA amounts that averaged approximately 3.1 ug.

Patients selected for sequencing had displayed CD8+CD57+ cell expansion by flow cytometry. Patients had not yet gotten any therapy when their blood was taken for sampling. About this clonotype itself: Its specificity is not known.

Genomic DNA, serving as template, underwent TCR beta VDJ and CDR3 profiling. TCRdb redid the calling of the reads with MiXCR, one entry per CDR3 protein. The profile covers under 200,000 distinct CDR3 sequences, with 48% appearing a single time and about 1.8% taken by the ten largest. Findings and limits, study-wide: Between patients and controls, about 31 CD8+ CDR3 sequences were found in common. No significant patient-versus-control difference appeared in CD8+ Simpson's diversity.

Trimming took off 1 base at V and 0 bases at J, with 10 bases between the two ends. CDR3 length equals 16 residues. The receptor was derived from a human donor with aplastic anemia. The sample was sorted CD4+, CD8+, or CD8+CD57+ T cells (not recorded which) from PBMCs. The chain joins TRBV12-3 or TRBV12-4 to TRBJ1-5; D remains unclear. CDR3 region: CASSLGQAYSNQPQHF. CDR3 in DNA: TGTGCCAGCAGTTTAGGGCAAGCCTATAGCAATCAGCCCCAGCATTTT.